The entry below describes one T cell receptor beta chain. The antigen remains unidentified. CDR1 and CDR2 (germline): MNHNY, SVGAGI (reference sequence). The CDR3 contains 13 residues. V was shortened by 6 bases and J by 7 bases, with 13 bases between the two germline ends. Extracted RNA was reverse transcribed into cDNA, the sequencing template. Measured with immunoSEQ multiplex PCR; TCRdb has only the in-frame clones, and not every one. The repertoire holds about 180,000 clones, roughly 60% seen once, with roughly 17% in the top ten. This entry is derived from a study of CD8+ T cells in alopecia areata. The treatment was: oral pan-JAK inhibitor, 5-10 mg twice daily. Study findings and constraints: Possibly as an HLA-related effect, TCR sharing across patients appeared less clear than in mice. Within the top 100, expanded CD8+ clones significantly decreased with tofacitinib, as did scalp clonality.

The receptor comes from a human donor with alopecia areata. Here the sequenced sample was CD4+ T cells sorted from blood, taken around week 55, from a patient treated with tofacitinib. The J gene is TRBJ2-4, the V gene TRBV6-6; D call uncertain. CDR3 residues: CASSPASGNIQYF. In nucleotides, the CDR3 is TGTGCCAGCAGCCCCGCCAGTGGGAACATTCAGTACTTC.